Listed here are 15 T cell receptor beta chains from one sample, sequenced in a study of OX40 agonist ivuxolimab in advanced cancers. Using immunoSEQ multiplex PCR, the repertoire was profiled, and TCRdb retains in-frame clones only, with some absent. The data contain 70,000 to 80,000 clones, about nine tenths of them singletons. The source material was CD4+ or CD8+ T cells sorted from blood, sampled in a trial of the OX40 agonist ivuxolimab. These receptors were collected from an adult with an advanced solid tumor such as melanoma, head and neck, liver or kidney cancer.

V and J are TRBV9 and TRBJ2-5, with a tentative D call TRBD2 (6 bases). CDR3 length: 16 residues. V lost 6 bases and J lost 5, with 23 bases in between. Germline CDR1 SGDLS, CDR2 YYNGEE. The CDR3 nucleotides read TGTGCCAGCACCCCGGGGATTGGGGGGTTTGTTGAGACCCAGTACTTC. It codes for CASTPGIGGFVETQYF.

The rearrangement joins TRBV2 to TRBJ1-1, with 8 bases matching TRBD1. CDR3 length: 14 residues. Trimming removed 7 bases from V and 5 bases from J; junction bases left unmatched: 9. The germline V gene has CDR1 SNHLY and CDR2 FYNNEI. Here the CDR3 reads CASTGQGAKTEAFF. The CDR3 DNA reads as TGTGCCAGCACAGGACAGGGCGCGAAAACTGAAGCTTTCTTT.

The chain is built from TRBV7-3 and TRBJ2-3, with TRBD2 matching over 8 bases. Germline V gene sequence: CDR1 SGHTA, CDR2 FQGTGA. J lost 4 bases, V lost 2 bases, and 14 bases had no gene match. This CDR3 region has 18 residues. The chain's CDR3 is CASSLEGARTSWADTQYF. CDR3 nucleotides: TGTGCCAGCAGCTTAGAAGGGGCCCGGACTAGCTGGGCAGATACGCAGTATTTT.

CDR3 DNA: TGTGCCAGCAGTGGGGACAGGGGTTGGACTGAAGCTTTCTTT. Encoded protein: CASSGDRGWTEAFF. The chain carries TRBV28 and TRBJ1-1; 10 nucleotides match TRBD1. V lost 5 bases, J lost 5 bases, and 5 bases stayed unmatched. Looked up from germline, CDR1 is MDHEN and CDR2 is SYDVKM. The CDR3 totals 14 residues. The whole variable domain, filled in from reference TRBV28 and TRBJ1-1, reads DVKVTQSSRYLVKRTGEKVFLECVQDMDHENMFWYRQDPGLGLRLIYFSYDVKMKEKGDIPEGYSVSREKKERFSLILESASTNQTSMYLCASSGDRGWTEAFFGQGTRLTVV.

The rearrangement joins TRBV30 to TRBJ2-1; D may be TRBD1 (6 bases). The CDR3 length is 17 residues. Between the trimmed V and J ends, which lost 0 bases and 8 bases, there was a span of 23 bases. Germline loops: CDR1 GTSNPN, CDR2 SVGIG (reference sequence). CDR3 in DNA: TGTGCCTGGAGTGTACGGATCAGGGGATCTCGAAGGGATGAGCAGTTCTTC. Its translation is CAWSVRIRGSRRDEQFF.

The chain joins TRBV12-5 to TRBJ2-4; 9 bases align to TRBD1. CDR1 LGHNT and CDR2 FRNRAP come from the germline V gene. The CDR3 extends over 14 amino acids. The V and J ends lost 6 bases and 12 bases, in that order; junction bases with no gene match: 12. The CDR3 coding sequence is TGTGCTAGTGGCCCCGACAGGGGGAGTCTGGATCAGTACTTC. Encoded protein: CASGPDRGSLDQYF. Full variable domain (remainder filled in from reference TRBV12-5 and TRBJ2-4): DARVTQTPRHKVTEMGQEVTMRCQPILGHNTVFWYRQTMMQGLELLAYFRNRAPLDDSGMPKDRFSAEMPDATLATLKIQPSEPRDSAVYFCASGPDRGSLDQYFGAGTRLSVL.

Here the CDR3 DNA reads TGTGCCAGCAGCTTCAGCACAGGCGCCCCCTACGAGCAGTACTTC. It codes for CASSFSTGAPYEQYF. V usage is TRBV5-5 and J usage is TRBJ2-7; a possible D gene is TRBD1 (5 bases). Trimming cost V 2 bases and J 2 bases, with 14 bases left between them. Germline V gene data show CDR1 as SGHKS and CDR2 as YYEKEE (reference sequence). CDR3 length: 15 residues.

The V gene is TRBV9, the J gene TRBJ2-3, with TRBD1 matching over 11 bases. The germline V gene encodes CDR1 SGDLS and CDR2 YYNGEE. With 2 bases clipped from V and 2 bases from J, the junction kept 4 bases outside the gene matches. The CDR3 length is 16 residues. The DNA for the CDR3 is TGTGCCAGCAGCGTTGGACAGGGGGCCTCCACAGATACGCAGTATTTT. Its protein product is CASSVGQGASTDTQYF.

This clone was observed a single time. The chain is built from TRBV19 and TRBJ1-5; the match to TRBD1 covers 7 bases. In germline, CDR1 is LNHDA, CDR2 SQIVND (reference sequence). This CDR3 has 12 amino acids. This chain's CDR3 is CATQGLNQPQHF. The CDR3 DNA sequence: TGTGCAACACAGGGGCTCAATCAGCCCCAGCATTTT.

The chain recombines TRBV5-4 with TRBJ2-2; 11 positions agree with TRBD2. Unmatched junction bases numbered 4, after V lost 2 bases and J lost 7 bases. The CDR3 runs to 15 residues. CDR1 SGHNT and CDR2 YYREEE come from the germline V gene (reference sequence). CDR3 protein: CASSFSGRAGGELFF. The CDR3 coding sequence is TGTGCCAGCAGCTTTAGCGGGAGGGCCGGCGGGGAGCTGTTTTTT.

To note about this clone: The identical CDR3 is also encoded by other nucleotide sequences in the sample. The chain employs TRBV11-1 and TRBJ2-1; 12 bases align to TRBD2. CDR3 length equals 16 residues. With 4 bases clipped from V and 7 bases from J, the junction kept 8 bases outside the gene matches. The V gene's germline CDR1 is SGHAT and CDR2 FQDESV (reference sequence). CDR3 nucleotides: TGTGCCAGCAGCTCCTCGACTAGCGGGAGAGGGAATGAGCAGTTCTTC. Its translation: CASSSSTSGRGNEQFF.

This chain links TRBV10-2 with TRBJ2-7; 10 nucleotides agree with TRBD2. CDR3 size: 14 residues. V trimming: 5 bases; J trimming: 3 bases; junction bases outside the gene matches: 4. CDR1 is WSHSY and CDR2 is SAAADI in the germline V gene. The CDR3 spells CASSPGTSDYEQYF. CDR3 coding DNA: TGCGCCAGCAGTCCCGGGACTAGCGACTACGAGCAGTACTTC.

The chain joins TRBV6-1 to TRBJ1-2, with D possibly matching TRBD1 (6 bases). There are 15 residues in the CDR3. Germline V gene data show CDR1 as MNHNS and CDR2 as SASEGT. Trimming removed 2 bases at V and 7 bases at J, with 17 bases between. The CDR3 protein is CASSERSRGEGGYTF. CDR3 nucleotides: TGTGCCAGCAGTGAACGGTCCAGGGGCGAGGGTGGCTACACCTTC.

The gene calls are TRBV9 and TRBJ1-1; D is uncertain. Germline V gene lookup returns CDR1 SGDLS and CDR2 YYNGEE. Trimming shortened V by 4 bases and J by 0 bases, and 7 bases separated the two germline ends. CDR3 length: 13 residues. DNA for the CDR3: TGTGCCAGCAGCCTTCTTCTGAACACTGAAGCTTTCTTT. It yields the protein CASSLLLNTEAFF.

The gene calls are TRBV2 and TRBJ1-5, with 11 positions matching TRBD1. The CDR3 is 14 amino acids. The germline V gene encodes CDR1 SNHLY and CDR2 FYNNEI. Germline trimming cut 6 bases from V and 7 bases from J; bases unmatched to any gene: 5. This chain's CDR3 is CASRTGTGGQPQHF. CDR3 bases: TGTGCCAGCAGGACCGGGACAGGGGGACAGCCCCAGCATTTT. Full variable domain (outside the CDR3, taken from reference TRBV2 and TRBJ1-5): EPEVTQTPSHQVTQMGQEVILRCVPISNHLYFYWYRQILGQKVEFLVSFYNNEISEKSEIFDDQFSVERPDGSNFTLKIRSTKLEDSAMYFCASRTGTGGQPQHFGDGTRLSIL.